Listed below are T cell receptor beta chains from one sample, sequenced in a study of T cell responses to AZD1222 COVID-19 vaccine. Method: immunoSEQ multiplex PCR; TCRdb's copy keeps in-frame clones and lacks some. The sample lists approximately 70,000 clones; approximately 90% were seen once. Sample: peripheral blood, taken 28 days after the second dose of the MenACWY control vaccine. The source of these receptors is an adult who received the MenACWY meningococcal vaccine as a control. CDR3s include the opening cysteine and the closing phenylalanine or tryptophan. D genes are given only for firm matches. Not every row has a clone size; where given, it reads once, few, many or a size class.

CDR3aa	CDR3nt	abundance	j_gene	d_gene	v_gene
CASSYSAPNYGEQFF	TGCGCCAGCAGCTACAGTGCCCCCAATTATGGTGAGCAGTTCTTC	-	TRBJ2-1	-	TRBV5-1
CASSYSKWDMNTEAFF	TGTGCCAGCAGTTACTCGAAGTGGGACATGAACACTGAAGCTTTCTTT	-	TRBJ1-1	-	TRBV6-2/TRBV6-3
CAWRSSGSTDTQYF	TGTGCCTGGAGGAGTAGCGGGAGCACAGATACGCAGTATTTT	-	TRBJ2-3	TRBD2	TRBV30
CASSQVAANYGYTF	TGTGCCAGCAGCCAGGTGGCGGCTAACTATGGCTACACCTTC	-	TRBJ1-2	-	TRBV4-2
CASSLWTGVRSNEKLFF	TGTGCCAGCAGCCTTTGGACAGGGGTGCGGTCTAATGAAAAACTGTTTTTT	-	TRBJ1-4	TRBD1	TRBV7-2
CASSPGEGLTKMIVYASEDQFF	TGTGCCAGCAGCCCCGGGGAGGGCCTTACTAAAATGATTGTCTATGCGTCCGAGGATCAGTTCTTC	large	TRBJ2-1	TRBD2	TRBV27
CATSRDRASGGNTIYF	TGTGCCACCAGCAGAGATCGGGCTTCGGGCGGAAACACCATATATTTT	-	TRBJ1-3	-	TRBV15
CASSDSETSGGQETQYF	TGTGCCAGCAGTGACTCCGAGACTAGCGGGGGACAAGAGACCCAGTACTTC	-	TRBJ2-5	TRBD2	TRBV6-4
CSVVLIPGETQYF	TGCAGCGTTGTGCTCATTCCCGGGGAGACCCAGTACTTC	-	TRBJ2-5	-	TRBV29-1
CASSQDLRAENIQYF	TGCGCCAGCAGCCAAGATCTGCGGGCCGAAAACATTCAGTACTTC	-	TRBJ2-4	-	TRBV4-3
CASSPGGGLSYEQYF	TGTGCCAGCAGCCCGGGCGGGGGCCTCTCCTACGAGCAGTACTTC	-	TRBJ2-7	-	TRBV5-4
CASSPGQGNTEAFF	TGTGCCAGCAGCCCGGGACAGGGAAACACTGAAGCTTTCTTT	few	TRBJ1-1	TRBD1	TRBV2
CASSPTGTSSYEQYF	TGCGCCAGCAGCCCAACCGGGACTAGCTCCTACGAGCAGTACTTC	-	TRBJ2-7	TRBD2	TRBV5-1
CASSVSDRQRWSGELFF	TGTGCCAGCAGCGTATCCGATAGACAGCGATGGAGCGGGGAGCTGTTTTTT	-	TRBJ2-2	-	TRBV9
CASSLDVWANTEAFF	TGTGCCAGCAGCTTAGATGTTTGGGCGAACACTGAAGCTTTCTTT	-	TRBJ1-1	-	TRBV7-2
CASSSFGDEQYF	TGTGCCAGCAGTTCCTTTGGCGACGAGCAGTACTTC	-	TRBJ2-7	-	TRBV6-5
CASSSRLAGILDTQYF	TGTGCCAGCAGCTCACGACTAGCGGGCATCCTGGATACGCAGTATTTT	-	TRBJ2-3	TRBD2	TRBV7-2
CASSLSHAEKLFF	TGTGCCAGCAGCTTAAGTCACGCTGAAAAACTGTTTTTT	-	TRBJ1-4	-	TRBV5-8
CANGLAGPHMTQYF	TGTGCCAACGGACTAGCGGGGCCCCACATGACGCAGTATTTT	-	TRBJ2-3	TRBD2	TRBV27
CASSLNRVSEQYF	TGTGCCAGCAGCTTAAATCGGGTCTCCGAGCAGTACTTC	-	TRBJ2-7	-	TRBV7-3
CASSFEARNTEAFF	TGTGCCAGCAGCTTTGAGGCGAGGAACACTGAAGCTTTCTTT	-	TRBJ1-1	-	TRBV11-1
CASTAGDTYEQYF	TGTGCCAGCACGGCGGGGGACACCTACGAGCAGTACTTC	-	TRBJ2-7	-	TRBV6-5
CARTDPANTGELFF	TGTGCCAGGACCGACCCGGCGAACACCGGGGAGCTGTTTTTT	-	TRBJ2-2	-	TRBV2
CASSQAGSSYEQYF	TGTGCCAGCAGCCAGGCAGGGAGCTCCTACGAGCAGTACTTC	-	TRBJ2-7	-	TRBV3-1/TRBV3-2
CASSLGGGQPQHF	TGTGCCAGCAGCTTAGGGGGTGGGCAGCCCCAGCATTTT	-	TRBJ1-5	-	TRBV7-2
CASRPGGLAGSNEQFF	TGCGCCAGCCGCCCTGGAGGACTAGCGGGGTCCAATGAGCAGTTCTTC	-	TRBJ2-1	TRBD2	TRBV5-1
CASSLAAAWGEQYF	TGTGCCAGCAGCTTGGCCGCAGCTTGGGGCGAGCAGTACTTC	-	TRBJ2-7	-	TRBV5-4
CASSLLISSPGELFF	TGTGCCAGCAGCTTGCTAATCTCTAGCCCCGGGGAGCTGTTTTTT	-	TRBJ2-2	-	TRBV11-2
CASGPGGGSTYEQYF	TGTGCCTCCGGGCCAGGTGGTGGGTCAACCTACGAGCAGTACTTC	-	TRBJ2-7	-	TRBV11-2
CASTWGPLGGGYTF	TGTGCCAGTACGTGGGGGCCGCTGGGTGGAGGCTACACCTTC	once	TRBJ1-2	-	TRBV19
CASSQASGGDYEQYF	TGCGCCAGCAGCCAAGCTAGCGGGGGGGACTACGAGCAGTACTTC	-	TRBJ2-7	TRBD2	TRBV4-3
CASSQAPNEKLFF	TGTGCCAGCAGCCAGGCTCCTAATGAAAAACTGTTTTTT	-	TRBJ1-4	-	TRBV7-2
CASSDSGGNQPQHF	TGTGCCAGCAGTGATAGCGGGGGAAATCAGCCCCAGCATTTT	once	TRBJ1-5	-	TRBV2
CASSFRQSFYNEQFF	TGTGCCAGCAGCTTTCGTCAGAGTTTCTACAATGAGCAGTTCTTC	-	TRBJ2-1	-	TRBV5-6
CASSLAFAESNQPQHF	TGTGCCAGCAGCTTAGCGTTCGCAGAAAGCAATCAGCCCCAGCATTTT	-	TRBJ1-5	-	TRBV7-2
CASSSESDNYGYTF	TGTGCCAGCTCATCAGAGTCAGATAACTATGGCTACACCTTC	-	TRBJ1-2	-	TRBV18
CASSQQPQRSGGFYEQYF	TGCGCCAGCAGCCAACAACCCCAGCGGTCGGGAGGGTTCTACGAGCAGTACTTC	-	TRBJ2-7	TRBD2	TRBV4-1
CASSQARDSSYNEQFF	TGCGCCAGCAGCCAAGCCCGGGACAGCTCCTACAATGAGCAGTTCTTC	-	TRBJ2-1	TRBD1	TRBV4-3
CASSLGLGSRDEQYF	TGTGCCAGCAGCTTAGGGTTGGGTTCTCGGGACGAGCAGTACTTC	-	TRBJ2-7	-	TRBV7-8
CASNGDRGFWGYTF	TGTGCCAGCAACGGAGACAGGGGGTTCTGGGGCTACACCTTC	-	TRBJ1-2	TRBD1	TRBV7-9
CASSDAGGPPANEQFF	TGTGCCAGCAGTGACGCGGGAGGCCCTCCCGCCAATGAGCAGTTCTTC	-	TRBJ2-1	TRBD2	TRBV2
CASRGWGATEAFF	TGTGCCAGCAGGGGCTGGGGAGCCACTGAAGCTTTCTTT	once	TRBJ1-1	-	TRBV9